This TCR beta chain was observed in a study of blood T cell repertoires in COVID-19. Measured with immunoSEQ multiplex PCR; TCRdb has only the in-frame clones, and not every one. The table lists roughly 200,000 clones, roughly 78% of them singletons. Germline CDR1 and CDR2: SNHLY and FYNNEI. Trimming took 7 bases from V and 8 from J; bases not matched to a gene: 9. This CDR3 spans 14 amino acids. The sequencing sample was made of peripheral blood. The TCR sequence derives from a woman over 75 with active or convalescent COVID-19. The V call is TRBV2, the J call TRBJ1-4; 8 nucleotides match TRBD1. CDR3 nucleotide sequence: TGTGCCAGCACTCGACAGGGGCAGGTGGAAAAACTGTTTTTT. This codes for CASTRQGQVEKLFF.